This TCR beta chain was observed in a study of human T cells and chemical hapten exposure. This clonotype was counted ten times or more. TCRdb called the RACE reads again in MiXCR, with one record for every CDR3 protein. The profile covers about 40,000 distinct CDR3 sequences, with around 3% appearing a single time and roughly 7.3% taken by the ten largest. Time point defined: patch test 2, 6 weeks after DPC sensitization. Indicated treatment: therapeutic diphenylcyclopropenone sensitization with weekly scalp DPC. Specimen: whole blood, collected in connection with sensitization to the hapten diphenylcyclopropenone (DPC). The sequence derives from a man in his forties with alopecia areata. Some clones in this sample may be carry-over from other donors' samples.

CDR3 region: CASSYSRQGAKNIQYF. The CDR3 region has the DNA TGTGCCAGCAGTTACTCGAGACAGGGAGCCAAAAACATTCAGTACTTC. This sequence joins TRBV6-5 and TRBJ2-4; 7 bases map to TRBD1. V shed 0 bases, J shed 0 bases, and the junction held 2 bases outside the gene matches. Looked up from germline, CDR1 is MNHEY and CDR2 is SVGAGI. This CDR3 region has 16 residues.